The entry that follows covers one TCR beta chain sequence. Its cognate antigen has yet to be identified. No base qualities exist here, and no much larger clone lies one base off it. Patients underwent resection in Japan or China between about 2014 and 2018. Two lung cancer pathologists independently confirmed the histologic diagnosis of each case on H&E slides. Premalignant or tumor cells were enriched for nucleic acid extraction by macro-dissection performed after pathologic assessment. DNA was isolated from FFPE tissue using the AllPrep DNA/RNA FFPE Kit. TCR beta CDR3 regions were sequenced from DNA using the immunoSEQ hsTCRbeta Kit. In the paper's pipeline: The ImmunoSEQ Analyzer was used to analyse the TCR sequencing data. T cell clonality was defined as 1 minus Pielou's evenness, as computed on productive rearrangements. The inverse Simpson index, applied to productive templates, was used to measure T cell diversity. T cell density was defined as TCR beta template counts normalized to usable DNA, with usable DNA estimated by amplification and sequencing of housekeeping genes. Two-sided Kruskal-Wallis tests were used to compare TCR metrics across histologic stages. TCRdb re-hosts the immuneACCESS table, in-frame sequences only. Its copies lack some clones; in the studies checked, an unresolved V gene accounts for under half of them, and the cause for the rest is not known. The V and J calls and clone size were taken over from that table, and D and trimming were inferred from the DNA. The sample has 5,000 or so clones on record, around 79% of them singletons. Clones ranked in the top ten supply under 8% of the sample.

The source of the sample is a study of immune evolution from preneoplasia to lung adenocarcinoma (dated by TCRdb to the early 2020s). As for the study more broadly: HLA loss of heterozygosity was found in approximately 7% of AIS, roughly 15% of MIA and 25% to 35% of ADC lesions, and in no AAH lesions. The immune data were integrated with whole exome sequencing and methylation data from the same cohort of nodules. Sample size was determined by specimen availability and not by a prior power calculation. A total of more than 40 patients contributed TCR sequencing data. Resected precursor lesions (AAH, AIS, MIA) and invasive adenocarcinomas were compared against paired morphologically normal lung tissue. The study used immune gene expression, TCR sequencing and multiplex immunofluorescence to profile the immune contexture of lung adenocarcinoma precursors and invasive adenocarcinoma. According to the study, more than 95 samples went through TCR sequencing. POLYSOLVER was used to infer class I HLA alleles from exome data, and LOHHLA was used to detect allele-specific HLA loss. The overall cohort comprised 45 to 55 patients with pulmonary nodules who underwent surgical resection. The paper's findings and limits, for the study overall: Because all patients were from Japan and China, applicability to Western populations was uncertain. Findings were based on association rather than direct causation; larger cohorts with long-term follow-up and longitudinal biopsies were deemed needed. Normal lung had the highest top T cell clone frequencies, and these frequencies appeared to fall progressively from AAH through AIS, MIA and invasive adenocarcinoma. The highest clonality was observed in normal lung, whereas higher T cell density and diversity but lower clonality appeared to be present in later-stage lesions. The highest T cell clonality was observed in KRAS-mutant nodules compared with EGFR-mutant or double wild-type lesions.

Trimming at the junction amounts to 6 bases on V and 7 bases on J, and the germline ends lie 16 bases apart. Taken from the germline V gene (reference sequence), the CDR1 and CDR2 loops are SEHNR and FQNEAQ. Measured from the cysteine to the phenylalanine, the CDR3 is 14 residues long. Only the CDR3 DNA stays, 42 bases, in frame from base 1. Sequenced: FFPE minimally invasive lung adenocarcinoma tissue. The label giving this sample's cell subset or site can be read as: micro-invasive lung adenocarcinoma (MIA). The sequence links TRBV7-9 to TRBJ2-1; the D gene is possibly TRBD1 or TRBD2, each agreeing over 6 bases. The receptor's source is a person aged 50 to 70 with lung adenocarcinoma. The DNA sequence is as follows: TGTGCCAGCAGTCGGGTGGGGGGCAGAAATGAGCAGTTCTTC. This codes for CASSRVGGRNEQFF.